One TCR beta chain is described in this entry. This record belongs to a study of shared clonotypes between healthy human individuals. Per germline, CDR1 SGHTA and CDR2 FQGNSA. The CDR3 is 15 residues long. V lost 5 bases and J lost 3, with 15 bases in between. In the naive CD8 group, cells lacked CD45RO and were positively selected for CCR7, so terminally differentiated effector memory CD45RA+ cells were left out. In the source study's methods: ImmunoSEQ supplied junction-only sequences lacking quality scores, so filtering was different. Sequenced by immunoSEQ multiplex PCR; TCRdb stores in-frame clones only, minus some. The V and J calls and clone size were taken over from that table, and D and trimming were inferred from the DNA. The table shows hundreds of thousands of clones, with roughly 94% occurring only once.

The source material was naive CD8+ T cells sorted from blood. The origin of this receptor is a man under 40 in good health. The rearrangement links TRBV7-2 to TRBJ2-3; D not certain. The CDR3 here is CASSRTAVLTDTQYF. CDR3 DNA sequence: TGTGCCAGCAGCCGAACCGCAGTATTAACAGATACGCAGTATTTT.